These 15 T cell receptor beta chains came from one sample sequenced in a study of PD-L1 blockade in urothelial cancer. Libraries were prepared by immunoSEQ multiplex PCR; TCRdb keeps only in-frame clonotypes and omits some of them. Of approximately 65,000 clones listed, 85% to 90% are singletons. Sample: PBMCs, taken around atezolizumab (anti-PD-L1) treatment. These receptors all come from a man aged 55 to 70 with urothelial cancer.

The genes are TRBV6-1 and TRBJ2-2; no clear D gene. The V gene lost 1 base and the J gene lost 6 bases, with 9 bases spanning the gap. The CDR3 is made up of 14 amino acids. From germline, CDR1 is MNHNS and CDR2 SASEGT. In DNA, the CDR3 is TGTGCCAGCAGTGAAGACCCCAGTTCCGGGGAGCTGTTTTTT. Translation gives CASSEDPSSGELFF.

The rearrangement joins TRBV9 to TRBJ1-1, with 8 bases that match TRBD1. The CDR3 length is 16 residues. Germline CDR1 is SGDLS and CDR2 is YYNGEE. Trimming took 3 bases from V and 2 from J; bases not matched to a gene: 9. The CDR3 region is CASSAIEQGGNTEAFF. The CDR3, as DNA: TGTGCCAGCAGCGCTATAGAACAGGGGGGAAACACTGAAGCTTTCTTT.

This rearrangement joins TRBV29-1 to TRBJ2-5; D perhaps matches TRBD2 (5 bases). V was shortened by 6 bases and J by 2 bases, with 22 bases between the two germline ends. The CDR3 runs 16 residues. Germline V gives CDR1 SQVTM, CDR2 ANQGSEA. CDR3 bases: TGCAGCGTCGTTGCCCTCTCCGGGGATGGTCAAGAGACCCAGTACTTC. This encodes CSVVALSGDGQETQYF.

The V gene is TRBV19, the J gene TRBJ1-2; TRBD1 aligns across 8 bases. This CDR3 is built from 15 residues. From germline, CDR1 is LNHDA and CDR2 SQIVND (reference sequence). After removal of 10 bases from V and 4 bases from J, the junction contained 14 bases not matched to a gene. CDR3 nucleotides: TGTGCCACCGGGACAGGAAGGCCTGGCGGCTATGGCTACACCTTC. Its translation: CATGTGRPGGYGYTF. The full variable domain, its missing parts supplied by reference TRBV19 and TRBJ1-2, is DGGITQSPKYLFRKEGQNVTLSCEQNLNHDAMYWYRQDPGQGLRLIYYSQIVNDFQKGDIAEGYSVSREKKESFPLTVTSAQKNPTAFYLCATGTGRPGGYGYTFGSGTRLTVV.

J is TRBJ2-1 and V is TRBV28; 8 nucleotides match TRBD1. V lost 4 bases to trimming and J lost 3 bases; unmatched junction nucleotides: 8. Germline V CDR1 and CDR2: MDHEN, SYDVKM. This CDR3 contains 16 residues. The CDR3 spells CASSSSGTGVYNEQFF. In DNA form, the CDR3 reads TGTGCCAGCAGTTCGTCCGGGACAGGCGTCTACAATGAGCAGTTCTTC. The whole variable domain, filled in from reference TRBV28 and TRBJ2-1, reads DVKVTQSSRYLVKRTGEKVFLECVQDMDHENMFWYRQDPGLGLRLIYFSYDVKMKEKGDIPEGYSVSREKKERFSLILESASTNQTSMYLCASSSSGTGVYNEQFFGPGTRLTVL.

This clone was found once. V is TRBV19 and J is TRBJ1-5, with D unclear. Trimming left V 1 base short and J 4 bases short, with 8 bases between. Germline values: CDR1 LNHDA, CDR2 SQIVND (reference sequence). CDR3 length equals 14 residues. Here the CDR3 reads CASSIAGGNQPQHF. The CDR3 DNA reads TGTGCCAGTAGTATAGCTGGAGGAAATCAGCCCCAGCATTTT.

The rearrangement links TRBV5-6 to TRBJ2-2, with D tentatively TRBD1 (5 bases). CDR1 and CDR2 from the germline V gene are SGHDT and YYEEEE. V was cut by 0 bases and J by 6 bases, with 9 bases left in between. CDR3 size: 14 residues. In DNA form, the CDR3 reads TGTGCCAGCAGCTTGGGACAGCGCCCCGGGGAGCTGTTTTTT. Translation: CASSLGQRPGELFF.

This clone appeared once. This CDR3 is CASGRVQETQYF. The CDR3 DNA reads as TGTGCCAGCGGGCGGGTCCAAGAGACCCAGTACTTC. This chain uses TRBV6-6 with TRBJ2-5; TRBD2 might be the D (5 bases). The germline CDR1 and CDR2 sequences are MNHNY and SVGAGI (reference sequence). The V end was cut by 8 bases, the J end by 1 base, with 8 bases between. This CDR3 comprises 12 residues.

The DNA for the CDR3 is TGTGCCAGCACCAACCATAGATCGGGCGGGAGGCCAATCTTCAATGAGCAGTTCTTC. Translating it yields CASTNHRSGGRPIFNEQFF. The chain has TRBV21-1 and TRBJ2-1; the listed D gene, TRBD2, was not tested against the DNA. TRBV21-1 is a recognized pseudogene. CDR3 length: 19 residues.

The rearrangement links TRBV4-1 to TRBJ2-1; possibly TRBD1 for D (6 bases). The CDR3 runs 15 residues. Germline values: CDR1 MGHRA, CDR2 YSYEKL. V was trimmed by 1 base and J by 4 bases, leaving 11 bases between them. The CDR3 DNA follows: TGCGCCAGCAGCCAAGCACAGGGAGAGTACAATGAGCAGTTCTTC. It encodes CASSQAQGEYNEQFF.

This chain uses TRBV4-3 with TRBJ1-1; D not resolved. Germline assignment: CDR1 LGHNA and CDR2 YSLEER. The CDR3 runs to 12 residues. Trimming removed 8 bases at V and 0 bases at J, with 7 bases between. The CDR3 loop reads CASSGMNTEAFF. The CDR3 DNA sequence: TGCGCCAGCTCGGGGATGAACACTGAAGCTTTCTTT.

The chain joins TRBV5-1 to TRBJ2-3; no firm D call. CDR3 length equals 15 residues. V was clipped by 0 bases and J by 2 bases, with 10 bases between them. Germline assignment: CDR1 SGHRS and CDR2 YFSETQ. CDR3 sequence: CASSLAPSVTDTQYF. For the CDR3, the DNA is TGCGCCAGCAGCTTGGCCCCGAGCGTCACAGATACGCAGTATTTT.

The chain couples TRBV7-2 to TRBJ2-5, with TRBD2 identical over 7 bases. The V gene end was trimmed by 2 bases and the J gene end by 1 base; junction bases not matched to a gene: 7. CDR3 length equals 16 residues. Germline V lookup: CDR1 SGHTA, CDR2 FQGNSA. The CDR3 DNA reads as TGTGCCAGCAGCTTACCGACCCCGGGAGGCCAAGAGACCCAGTACTTC. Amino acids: CASSLPTPGGQETQYF.

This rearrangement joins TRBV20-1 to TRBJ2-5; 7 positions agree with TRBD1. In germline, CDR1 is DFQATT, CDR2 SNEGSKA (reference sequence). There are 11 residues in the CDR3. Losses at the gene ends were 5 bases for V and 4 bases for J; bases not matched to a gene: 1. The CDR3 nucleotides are TGCAGTGCTCGGGACAGAGAGACCCAGTACTTC. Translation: CSARDRETQYF.

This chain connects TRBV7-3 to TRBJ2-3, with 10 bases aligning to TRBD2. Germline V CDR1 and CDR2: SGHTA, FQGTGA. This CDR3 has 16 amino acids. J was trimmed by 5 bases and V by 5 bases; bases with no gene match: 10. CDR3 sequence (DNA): TGTGCCAGCAGCCCTCATGAGCGGGGGGGCTTAGATACGCAGTATTTT. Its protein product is CASSPHERGGLDTQYF.